This note documents a single T cell receptor beta chain sequence. Its antigen has not been determined. No much larger clone is present one base from it, and per-base qualities are unavailable. These data come from a study of yellow fever vaccine responses in identical twins (dated by TCRdb to between 2018 and 2020). About the full investigation: The study precisely tracked vaccine-responding T cell clones in identical twins. General findings and caveats noted by the study authors: According to the authors, the vaccine-induced T cell response in identical twins seemed to be partly convergent and partly specific to each individual.

Clipping removes 11 bases from V and 10 bases from J, with 7 as the unmatched junction base count. The CDR3 goes from the cysteine to the phenylalanine over 12 residues. Only the CDR3 DNA is retained, 36 bases long and in frame from the first base. CDR1 and CDR2 are read off the germline V gene as SNHLY and FYNNEI. To prepare the library, RT-PCR was applied. The data were produced on an Illumina HiSeq 2500. The public reads were reanalyzed by TCRdb: fastp trimming at Q25, MiXCR alignment, in-frame beta chains only. Rows are unified per CDR3 protein, each entry keeping the most common DNA and genes. The sample table shows about 5,600 distinct CDR3 sequences, and 77% are seen once. Together, the top ten hold about 2.6% of the sample.

The V and J genes are TRBV2 and TRBJ1-6, with 8 bases in between that match TRBD1. Sequencing was performed on T cells from blood (PBMCs), unsorted or a sorted subset (not recorded which), taken before or after yellow fever vaccination (not recorded which). The sequence came from a woman aged 18-29 years who received the yellow fever vaccine. Donor details come from another sample of the same person, matched by shared clones. CDR3 region: CAGGTGGSPLHF. The bases are TGTGCCGGGGGGACAGGAGGCTCACCCCTCCACTTT.